Shown below are 30 T cell receptor beta chains from a single sample sequenced in a study of blood T cell repertoires in COVID-19. The repertoire was sequenced with immunoSEQ multiplex PCR; TCRdb's copy has only in-frame clones and lacks some. Of around 260,000 clones detected, roughly 89% appear once; the ten largest clones hold 0.85% to 1%. Sequenced: peripheral blood. The receptors were gathered from a woman aged 35 to 49 who had recovered from COVID-19.

The rearrangement links TRBV29-1 to TRBJ2-3; possible D gene TRBD1, 7 bases. The CDR3 covers 14 residues. Trimming left V 6 bases short and J 2 bases short, with 15 bases between. Per the germline V gene, CDR1 is SQVTM and CDR2 is ANQGSEA. Here the CDR3 DNA reads TGCAGCGTCCGACAGGGACTTTCCACAGATACGCAGTATTTT. The encoded protein is CSVRQGLSTDTQYF.

The rearrangement uses TRBV7-7 and TRBJ2-2, with D tentatively TRBD1 (5 bases). This CDR3 is built from 17 residues. V gave up 0 bases and J gave up 1 base, with 12 bases separating them. Looked up from germline, CDR1 is SSHAT and CDR2 is FNYEAQ (reference sequence). DNA of the CDR3: TGTGCCAGCAGCTTAGCTTTGGCGCAGGGGAACACCGGGGAGCTGTTTTTT. Translated, it gives CASSLALAQGNTGELFF.

The J gene is TRBJ1-2, the V gene TRBV7-2; D is perhaps TRBD1 (6 bases). CDR1 and CDR2 (germline): SGHTA, FQGNSA. This CDR3 has 14 amino acids. Trimming pared 5 bases from V and 8 bases from J, leaving 18 bases between. CDR3 DNA sequence: TGTGCCAGCAGCGCGAGCCGGGGGGCTATGGGCTACACCTTC. Translated: CASSASRGAMGYTF.

The CDR3 here is CASRTGGTGELFF. The CDR3 coding sequence is TGTGCCAGCCGAACTGGTGGCACCGGGGAGCTGTTTTTT. The gene calls are TRBV28 and TRBJ2-2; the D is unclear. The CDR3 has 13 amino acids. V was shortened by 8 bases and J by 4 bases, with 11 bases between the two germline ends. Germline assignment: CDR1 MDHEN and CDR2 SYDVKM.

The chain couples TRBV12-3 or TRBV12-4 to TRBJ1-1; TRBD1 aligns across 7 bases. J lost 11 bases, V lost 1 base, and 7 bases had no gene match. The CDR3 length is 13 residues. CDR3 residues: CASSLGVGGGAFF. DNA of the CDR3: TGTGCCAGCAGTTTAGGAGTAGGGGGCGGTGCTTTCTTT.

The V gene is TRBV3-1 (or the pseudogene TRBV3-2), the J gene TRBJ2-2; D is unclear. The germline V gene encodes CDR1 LGHDT and CDR2 YNNKEL (reference sequence). The CDR3 length is 13 residues. With 5 bases removed from V and 8 bases from J, the gap between germline ends came to 12 bases. The CDR3 DNA reads TGTGCCAGCAGCGTCGAGGAGTCGGGGGAGCTGTTTTTT. Amino acid sequence: CASSVEESGELFF.

The gene calls are TRBV3-1 (or the pseudogene TRBV3-2) and TRBJ1-2; 7 bases match TRBD1. Germline-derived CDR1 and CDR2 are LGHDT and YNNKEL (reference sequence). The V segment lost 1 base and the J segment 4 bases; nucleotides outside the gene matches: 12. This CDR3 is 17 amino acids long. The CDR3 spells CASSQAGTALRGYGYTF. The CDR3 bases are TGTGCCAGCAGCCAAGCCGGGACAGCTTTACGTGGCTATGGCTACACCTTC.

The chain has TRBV2 and TRBJ2-1; 10 nucleotides line up with TRBD1. Germline V gene sequence: CDR1 SNHLY, CDR2 FYNNEI. This CDR3 spans 15 amino acids. V shed 6 bases and J 7 bases; nucleotides not matched to a gene: 9. The CDR3 region has the DNA TGTGCCAGCAGAACTCTGGACAGGGGGGCTAATGAGCAGTTCTTC. Translated, it gives CASRTLDRGANEQFF. The variable domain in full, with the rest retrieved from reference TRBV2 and TRBJ2-1, is EPEVTQTPSHQVTQMGQEVILRCVPISNHLYFYWYRQILGQKVEFLVSFYNNEISEKSEIFDDQFSVERPDGSNFTLKIRSTKLEDSAMYFCASRTLDRGANEQFFGPGTRLTVL.

The table lists this clone with a few counts. V and J are TRBV3-1 (or the pseudogene TRBV3-2) and TRBJ1-1, with D possibly being TRBD1 (6 bases). Trimming pared 1 base from V and 5 bases from J, leaving 8 bases between. Germline-derived CDR1 and CDR2 are LGHDT and YNNKEL (reference sequence). This CDR3 is built from 13 residues. CDR3 nucleotide sequence: TGTGCCAGCAGCCAAGGCAGGGGAACTGAAGCTTTCTTT. Protein product: CASSQGRGTEAFF.

This clone showed up just once. The rearrangement uses TRBV27 and TRBJ2-7; 7 bases align to TRBD2. The CDR3 runs 15 residues. The germline gives CDR1 MNHEY, CDR2 SMNVEV (reference sequence). Unmatched junction bases numbered 14, after V lost 10 bases and J lost 2 bases. The CDR3 is CATRPRGTTTYEQYF. CDR3 sequence (DNA): TGTGCCACCCGACCCCGCGGGACTACAACCTACGAGCAGTACTTC.

In nucleotides, the CDR3 is TGTGCCAGCAGTTCCCAAGCGGGGCGGGGAGATACGCAGTATTTT. Translated, it gives CASSSQAGRGDTQYF. V usage is TRBV27 and J usage is TRBJ2-3; 7 bases match TRBD2. With V trimmed by 4 bases and J by 5 bases, 9 bases remained unmatched. Germline assignment: CDR1 MNHEY and CDR2 SMNVEV (reference sequence). This CDR3 has 15 residues.

CDR3 sequence (DNA): TGTGCCAGCAGTTTAGAGGGGGTCCAGACCCAGTACTTC. Its protein is CASSLEGVQTQYF. The chain recombines TRBV12-3 or TRBV12-4 with TRBJ2-5; D is perhaps TRBD1 (6 bases). The CDR3 consists of 13 residues. V lost 1 base and J lost 6, with 9 bases in between.

V usage is TRBV30 and J usage is TRBJ2-5; D is perhaps TRBD2 (6 bases). Per the germline V gene, CDR1 is GTSNPN and CDR2 is SVGIG (reference sequence). Trimming left V 2 bases short and J 3 bases short, with 10 bases between. The CDR3 is made up of 13 amino acids. For the CDR3, the DNA is TGTGCCTGGAGTCGACTAGGTAAAGAGACCCAGTACTTC. Amino acids: CAWSRLGKETQYF.

The rearrangement links TRBV10-1 to TRBJ1-1, with a weak D call TRBD1 (6 bases). CDR3 length: 14 amino acids. Germline CDR1 and CDR2: WNHNN and SYGVQD (reference sequence). Trimming took 7 bases from V and 5 from J, leaving 17 bases between them. The DNA of the CDR3 is TGCGCCAGCAACTCTACAGGGCGGGGGACTGAAGCTTTCTTT. As protein: CASNSTGRGTEAFF.

V usage is TRBV6-5 and J usage is TRBJ1-4; D unresolved. The germline V gene has CDR1 MNHEY and CDR2 SVGAGI. Trimming shortened V by 6 bases and J by 0 bases, and 11 bases separated the two germline ends. The CDR3 covers 15 residues. CDR3 DNA sequence: TGTGCCAGCAGACCCACAGCTGCAACTAATGAAAAACTGTTTTTT. It codes for CASRPTAATNEKLFF.

V usage is TRBV28 and J usage is TRBJ2-6; the D is unclear. V lost 6 bases and J lost 2, with 11 bases in between. Germline V gene lookup returns CDR1 MDHEN and CDR2 SYDVKM. The CDR3 covers 15 residues. The CDR3 DNA is TGTGCCAGCAGGGTTTCTCTAGCTGGGGCCAACGTCCTGACTTTC. This codes for CASRVSLAGANVLTF.

This chain joins TRBV5-1 and TRBJ2-1; 10 positions match TRBD2. The CDR3 has 14 residues. CDR1 is SGHRS and CDR2 is YFSETQ in the germline V gene. The ends lost 4 bases at V and 7 bases at J; junction bases unmatched: 5. The CDR3 spells CASSTAGGRNEQFF. DNA of the CDR3: TGCGCCAGCAGCACAGCGGGAGGGCGGAATGAGCAGTTCTTC.

About this clone itself: The sample holds other DNA sequences that translate to the same CDR3. This rearrangement joins TRBV6-1 to TRBJ2-3; 7 nucleotides match TRBD2. Per the germline V gene, CDR1 is MNHNS and CDR2 is SASEGT. After removal of 1 base from V and 3 bases from J, the junction contained 1 base not matched to a gene. The CDR3 loop spans 14 amino acids. This CDR3 is CASSEGGSTDTQYF. The CDR3 DNA sequence: TGTGCCAGCAGTGAAGGCGGGAGTACAGATACGCAGTATTTT.

The rearrangement uses TRBV10-3 and TRBJ2-1; 10 bases align to TRBD2. The germline V gene encodes CDR1 ENHRY and CDR2 SYGVKD. The CDR3 runs to 16 residues. V trimming: 4 bases; J trimming: 7 bases; junction bases outside the gene matches: 10. The CDR3 loop is CAISGGSGRLSNEQFF. The CDR3 bases are TGTGCCATCAGTGGGGGTAGCGGGAGGCTCAGTAATGAGCAGTTCTTC.

This clone is a singleton in its sample. The V call is TRBV7-6, the J call TRBJ2-7; D possibly corresponds to TRBD1 (6 bases). V lost 5 bases to trimming and J lost 6 bases, with 14 bases between them. CDR1 and CDR2 (germline): SGHVS, FNYEAQ. This CDR3 comprises 13 residues. The CDR3 nucleotides read TGTGCCAGCAGCCCGGCACAGGGTCGCGAGCAGTACTTC. This translates into CASSPAQGREQYF.

The CDR3 region has the DNA TGCGCCAGCAGCTTGGGAGACTTAAGACAGGGGATTTCCTATGGCTACACCTTC. Amino acids: CASSLGDLRQGISYGYTF. This chain connects TRBV5-1 to TRBJ1-2, with 8 positions matching TRBD1. The junction had 14 bases not matched to a gene; V was cut back by 0 bases and J by 4 bases. The CDR3 length is 18 residues. Germline values: CDR1 SGHRS, CDR2 YFSETQ.

V gene TRBV7-3 combines with J gene TRBJ2-5, with 7 bases aligning to TRBD1. Germline-derived CDR1 and CDR2 are SGHTA and FQGTGA. Germline trimming cut 5 bases from V and 3 bases from J; bases unmatched to any gene: 6. The CDR3 consists of 14 residues. In DNA form, the CDR3 reads TGTGCCAGCAGCCCAACCGGGACAGAAGAGACCCAGTACTTC. Residues: CASSPTGTEETQYF. The variable domain in full, completed from reference TRBV7-3 and TRBJ2-5, reads GAGVSQTPSNKVTEKGKYVELRCDPISGHTALYWYRQSLGQGPEFLIYFQGTGAADDSGLPNDRFFAVRPEGSVSTLKIQRTERGDSAVYLCASSPTGTEETQYFGPGTRLLVL.

The chain has TRBV6-1 and TRBJ1-5; TRBD1 matches at 7 bases. Germline V gives CDR1 MNHNS, CDR2 SASEGT. The junction had 11 bases not matched to a gene; V was cut back by 3 bases and J by 0 bases. The CDR3 loop spans 18 amino acids. CDR3 DNA sequence: TGTGCCAGCAGTGACCTAAGGACAGGCCCGGATAGCAATCAGCCCCAGCATTTT. As protein: CASSDLRTGPDSNQPQHF.

The chain joins TRBV6-5 to TRBJ2-7, with TRBD2 as a possible D gene (5 bases). Germline assignment: CDR1 MNHEY and CDR2 SVGAGI. The CDR3 spans 14 residues. V lost 6 bases and J 0 bases, leaving 12 bases between the germline ends. CDR3 sequence: CASSGAGTSYEQYF. The CDR3 nucleotides are TGTGCCAGCAGCGGCGCGGGTACCTCCTACGAGCAGTACTTC.

The V call is TRBV5-6, the J call TRBJ2-1; a possible D gene is TRBD1 (5 bases). CDR3 length: 16 residues. V lost 1 base, J lost 5 bases, and 16 bases lay in between. Germline V gene sequence: CDR1 SGHDT, CDR2 YYEEEE. CDR3 sequence reads: CASSLFGQGLHNEQFF. DNA of the CDR3: TGTGCCAGCAGCTTGTTTGGGCAGGGTCTCCACAATGAGCAGTTCTTC.

The chain has TRBV7-8 and TRBJ2-1; D uncertain. The CDR3 has 13 residues. V lost 1 base and J 8 bases, leaving 9 bases between the germline ends. The germline V gene has CDR1 SGHVS and CDR2 FQNEAQ. The CDR3 DNA is TGTGCCAGCAGCTTAGGAGGTGTCGATGAGCAGTTCTTC. Its translation: CASSLGGVDEQFF. The variable domain in full, completed from reference TRBV7-8 and TRBJ2-1, reads GAGVSQSPRYKVAKRGQDVALRCDPISGHVSLFWYQQALGQGPEFLTYFQNEAQLDKSGLPSDRFFAERPEGSVSTLKIQRTQQEDSAVYLCASSLGGVDEQFFGPGTRLTVL.

The chain links TRBV9 to TRBJ2-3, with TRBD2 matching 7 bases. The V and J ends lost 1 base and 2 bases, in that order; junction bases with no gene match: 13. This CDR3 contains 18 residues. CDR1 SGDLS and CDR2 YYNGEE come from the germline V gene. CDR3 DNA: TGTGCCAGCAGCGTAAGTCCCCCTAGCGGCCCATACACAGATACGCAGTATTTT. It encodes CASSVSPPSGPYTDTQYF.

This clone was seen more than once but under ten times. Other DNA sequences in the same sample also yield this CDR3. The rearrangement joins TRBV11-1 to TRBJ2-7; 9 nucleotides line up with TRBD1. The junction had 4 bases not matched to a gene; V was cut back by 4 bases and J by 3 bases. CDR1 is SGHAT and CDR2 is FQDESV in the germline V gene (reference sequence). This CDR3 region has 14 residues. The CDR3 DNA reads TGTGCCAGCAGCTCACAGGGGGCGGACTACGAGCAGTACTTC. This encodes CASSSQGADYEQYF. The whole variable domain, filled in from reference TRBV11-1 and TRBJ2-7, reads EAEVAQSPRYKITEKSQAVAFWCDPISGHATLYWYRQILGQGPELLVQFQDESVVDDSQLPKDRFSAERLKGVDSTLKIQPAELGDSAMYLCASSSQGADYEQYFGPGTRLTVT.

This clone has a single count. The chain uses TRBV5-1 and TRBJ2-1; 12 bases are a match to TRBD1. The CDR3 runs to 19 residues. Unmatched junction bases numbered 11, after V lost 4 bases and J lost 0 bases. The germline gives CDR1 SGHRS, CDR2 YFSETQ. In DNA, the CDR3 is TGCGCCAGCAGCGGGGGGACAGGGGGCGCCCGGGGCTCCTACAATGAGCAGTTCTTC. As protein: CASSGGTGGARGSYNEQFF.

This chain connects TRBV6-1 to TRBJ2-5; tentatively, D is TRBD2 (6 bases). The germline V and J ends were trimmed by 1 base and 2 bases, with 17 bases remaining between them. Germline V gene lookup returns CDR1 MNHNS and CDR2 SASEGT. The CDR3 spans 17 residues. Here the CDR3 DNA reads TGTGCCAGCAGTGAAGGAGGCACAGCGGGTAATCAAGAGACCCAGTACTTC. Amino acids: CASSEGGTAGNQETQYF.